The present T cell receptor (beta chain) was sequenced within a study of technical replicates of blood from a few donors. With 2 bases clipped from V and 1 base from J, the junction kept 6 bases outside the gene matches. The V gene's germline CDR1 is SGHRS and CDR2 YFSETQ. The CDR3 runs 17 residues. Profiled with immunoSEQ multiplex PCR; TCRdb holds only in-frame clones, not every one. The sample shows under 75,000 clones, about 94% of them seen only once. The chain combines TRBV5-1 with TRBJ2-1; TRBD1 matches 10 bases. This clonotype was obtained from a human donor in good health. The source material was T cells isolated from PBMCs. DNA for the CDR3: TGCGCCAGCAGCTTATTCGGGGGACAGGGGTCCTACAATGAGCAGTTCTTC. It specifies CASSLFGGQGSYNEQFF.